Listed below are T cell receptor beta chains from one sample, sequenced in a study of neurological immune-mediated disorders. TCRdb ran MiXCR on the 5' RACE reads and lists one entry per CDR3 protein. The repertoire has tens of thousands of distinct CDR3 sequences, 12% to 15% of them found once; the top ten carry approximately 6.8%. The sample comprised PBMCs. Receptors originate from a woman aged 45-65 years in good health. CDR3s include the opening cysteine and the closing phenylalanine or tryptophan. The D gene is left open where the match is weak. Rows may omit the clone size; those that give it use once, few, many or a size class.

d_call	clone_size	v_call	j_call	cdr3_nt	cdr3_aa
-	many	TRBV11-1	TRBJ2-7	TGTGCCAGCAGCTTAGTATGGGGGCACTCCTACGAGCAGTACTTC	CASSLVWGHSYEQYF
-	many	TRBV5-1	TRBJ2-3	TGCGCCAGCAGCTTGGGCAGGGGATCAGATACGCAGTATTTT	CASSLGRGSDTQYF
-	many	TRBV12-3/TRBV12-4	TRBJ2-1	TGTGCCAGCAGTCGGATTAGCGGAGCCTACAATGAGCAGTTCTTC	CASSRISGAYNEQFF
-	few	TRBV10-3	TRBJ2-7	TGTGCCATCAGTGACTACAGAAACGAGCAGTACTTC	CAISDYRNEQYF
-	many	TRBV9	TRBJ2-2	TGTGCCAGCAGCGTAGCGGGGCGCAACACCGGGGAGCTGTTTTTT	CASSVAGRNTGELFF
-	many	TRBV11-2	TRBJ1-5	TGTGCCAGCAGCTTAGATAATCAGGTCCAGCATTTT	CASSLDNQVQHF
TRBD2	many	TRBV7-8	TRBJ2-7	TGTGCCAGCAGCTTAGGACTAGCTTCCGACGAGCAGTACTTC	CASSLGLASDEQYF
-	-	TRBV14	TRBJ2-3	TGTGCCAGCAGCCAGAATTTCCACAGAAGCACAGATACGCAGTATTTT	CASSQNFHRSTDTQYF
-	many	TRBV5-1	TRBJ2-1	TGCGCCAGCAGCTATTTAAGTGCCCCTCAGGATGACAATGAGCAGTTCTTC	CASSYLSAPQDDNEQFF
-	many	TRBV5-1	TRBJ2-1	TGCGCCAGCAGCTTGCAGTCATCTACCTCCAATGAGCAGTTCTTC	CASSLQSSTSNEQFF
-	-	TRBV20-1	TRBJ2-7	TGCAGTGCAGCCGGGACATTTTCCTACGAGCAGTACTTC	CSAAGTFSYEQYF
TRBD1	many	TRBV5-1	TRBJ1-6	TGCGCCAGCAGCTTGACGCCCGGGACAGGGTCGAGCTCCTATAATTCACCCCTCCACTTT	CASSLTPGTGSSSYNSPLHF
TRBD1	many	TRBV4-2	TRBJ2-3	TGTGCCAGCAGCCACCCGGACAGGGATGATACGCAGTATTTT	CASSHPDRDDTQYF
-	-	TRBV12-3/TRBV12-4	TRBJ1-1	TGTGCCAGCAGAGTGGACAGTCCGAACACTGAAGCTTTCTTT	CASRVDSPNTEAFF
-	-	TRBV5-1	TRBJ2-2	TGCGCCAGCAGCTTGGCTTCCGGGACTTCGACCGGGGAGCTGTTTTTT	CASSLASGTSTGELFF
-	few	TRBV7-9	TRBJ1-1	TGTGCCAGCAGCTTTAGGGGGTCGAACACTGAAGCTTTCTTT	CASSFRGSNTEAFF
-	few	TRBV5-1	TRBJ2-1	TGCGCCAGCAGCTTGGGCGTTAGAAATGAGCAGTTCTTC	CASSLGVRNEQFF
-	many	TRBV5-5	TRBJ2-3	TGTGCCAGCAGCTTGGAGGACATCTTCACAGATACGCAGTATTTT	CASSLEDIFTDTQYF
TRBD2	many	TRBV9	TRBJ2-1	TGTGCCAGCAGCGACAGACTAGCGGGAGACACCTACAATGAGCAGTTCTTC	CASSDRLAGDTYNEQFF
TRBD2	-	TRBV20-1	TRBJ2-1	TGCAGTGCTCAGCGGGAGTTAAGTGGGTATGAGCAGTTCTTC	CSAQRELSGYEQFF
-	many	TRBV28	TRBJ1-1	TGTGTCGTTTCCGGGACACCAAACACTGAAGCTTTCTTT	CVVSGTPNTEAFF
-	once	TRBV4-1	TRBJ2-1	TGCGCCAGCAGCTCCGGGGCCCCTGGGTACAATGAGCAGTTCTTC	CASSSGAPGYNEQFF
TRBD2	many	TRBV11-1	TRBJ2-3	TGTGCCAGCAGCCTAAGCGGGACTAGCGCGGATACGCAGTATTTT	CASSLSGTSADTQYF
TRBD1	-	TRBV6-5	TRBJ2-7	TGTGCCGGACGGGACAGCGGATCTTTGGGCACCTACGAGCAGTACTTC	CAGRDSGSLGTYEQYF
TRBD1	-	TRBV20-1	TRBJ2-1	TGCAGTGCTAGTGAACAGGGGGCCTACAATGAGCAGTTCTTC	CSASEQGAYNEQFF
-	many	TRBV7-3	TRBJ1-1	TGTGCCAGCAGCTTAACGAAGGACACTGAAGCTTTCTTT	CASSLTKDTEAFF